In its sample, the clone carrying this T cell receptor beta chain was seen a few times. Its target is not known. One entry per CDR3 protein, called by TCRdb with MiXCR from the 5' RACE reads. Of about 840,000 distinct CDR3 sequences in the sample, 10% to 15% were seen once. The entry originates in a study of CD8 T cells in ankylosing spondylitis. Whole-study findings and limits: For ankylosing spondylitis blood, a TCR beta motif of under 10 highly homologous variants appeared characteristic. Reports say disease-linked clones showed up significantly more in matched ankylosing spondylitis synovial fluid.

Trimming took 1 base from V and 1 from J, leaving 7 bases between them. Germline V gene lookup returns CDR1 SGHDT and CDR2 YYEEEE. The CDR3 has 14 residues. This sequence was found in a male donor with ankylosing spondylitis. The chain employs TRBV5-6 and TRBJ2-3; the D is unclear. The sample consisted of blood, either unsorted or a sorted T cell fraction (not recorded which). In DNA form, the CDR3 reads TGTGCCAGCAGCTTGTTGGGCCGCACAGATACGCAGTATTTT. Residues: CASSLLGRTDTQYF.